This TCR beta chain was profiled in a study of blood T cell repertoires in COVID-19. Study-level background: Some COVID-19 samples were acute and others convalescent; all came from the United States, Italy and Spain. T cells, B-cell-depleted T cells, or PBMCs provided the cDNA or gDNA that served as material.

Authors' methods: Nucleated cell number was recorded as an estimate derived from reference gene primer amplification. This table comes from immunoSEQ multiplex PCR, and its TCRdb copy is limited to in-frame clones, with some not included. V, J and clone size were drawn from that table, and D and trimming were deduced from the DNA. The sample lists 230,000 or so clones, approximately 89% occurring once. Germline CDR1 is MNHNY and CDR2 is SVGAGI (reference sequence). V dropped 2 bases and J dropped 5; count of bases not matched to a gene: 5. CDR3 size: 15 residues. The chain joins TRBV6-6 to TRBJ1-5; 8 bases are a match to TRBD1. The sequence came from a woman aged 40-49 years who had recovered from COVID-19. What was sequenced was peripheral blood. Here the CDR3 DNA reads TGTGCCAGCAGTTACGCGGACAGGGCCCATCAGCCCCAGCATTTT. The encoded protein is CASSYADRAHQPQHF.